These T cell receptor beta chains were read from a single sample in a study of beta chain features in type 1 diabetes. The repertoire was sequenced with immunoSEQ multiplex PCR; TCRdb's copy has only in-frame clones and lacks some. The table includes roughly 700,000 clones, 13% detected once. Sequenced material: naive CD4+ T cells from blood. The receptor source for this set is a man aged 18 to 35 with type 1 diabetes. Both conserved end residues are part of each CDR3. Each record gives: D gene, clone size, J gene, V gene, CDR3 DNA, CDR3 protein. D genes are given only for firm matches. The listing skips clone size in some rows; elsewhere it reads once, few, many or a size class.

d_call: -
clone_size: -
j_call: TRBJ1-5
v_call: TRBV27
cdr3_nt: TGTGCCAGCAGTCCAAACGGTCAGCCCCAGCATTTT
cdr3_aa: CASSPNGQPQHF

d_call: -
clone_size: few
j_call: TRBJ1-2
v_call: TRBV6-5
cdr3_nt: TGTGCCAGCAGTTACGCCCGGGCATCTTATGGCTACACCTTC
cdr3_aa: CASSYARASYGYTF

d_call: -
clone_size: few
j_call: TRBJ1-5
v_call: TRBV10-3
cdr3_nt: TGTGCCATCAGTGAAAGGGAGAATCAGCCCCAGCATTTT
cdr3_aa: CAISERENQPQHF

d_call: -
clone_size: -
j_call: TRBJ1-3
v_call: TRBV11-3
cdr3_nt: TGTGCCAGCAGCTTGGGCGGCACCTCTGGAAACACCATATATTTT
cdr3_aa: CASSLGGTSGNTIYF

d_call: TRBD1
clone_size: -
j_call: TRBJ2-3
v_call: TRBV28
cdr3_nt: TGTGCCAGCAGTTTCGGACAGGTCGCTAGCACAGATACGCAGTATTTT
cdr3_aa: CASSFGQVASTDTQYF

d_call: -
clone_size: few
j_call: TRBJ2-3
v_call: TRBV7-3
cdr3_nt: TGTGCCAGCAGCCCCAGGGCAGGGGAGGCAGATACGCAGTATTTT
cdr3_aa: CASSPRAGEADTQYF

d_call: -
clone_size: -
j_call: TRBJ1-3
v_call: TRBV29-1
cdr3_nt: TGCAGCGTTGAGGGTCCAGGGGCTGACACCATATATTTT
cdr3_aa: CSVEGPGADTIYF

d_call: TRBD1
clone_size: -
j_call: TRBJ2-5
v_call: TRBV4-1
cdr3_nt: TGCGCCAGCAGCAGAGGACCGGGACAGGGAGGAGAGACCCAGTACTTC
cdr3_aa: CASSRGPGQGGETQYF

d_call: TRBD1
clone_size: few
j_call: TRBJ1-1
v_call: TRBV30
cdr3_nt: TGTGCCTGGAGCGAAGGACAGGCTGAAGCTTTCTTT
cdr3_aa: CAWSEGQAEAFF

d_call: -
clone_size: once
j_call: TRBJ1-2
v_call: TRBV28
cdr3_nt: TGTGCCAGCAGTTTATCCCCGGAGGTAGGAGGCTACACCTTC
cdr3_aa: CASSLSPEVGGYTF

d_call: -
clone_size: -
j_call: TRBJ1-1
v_call: TRBV7-9
cdr3_nt: TGTGCCAGCAGCTTACTTATAGGGGACACTGAAGCTTTCTTT
cdr3_aa: CASSLLIGDTEAFF

d_call: -
clone_size: -
j_call: TRBJ1-3
v_call: TRBV30
cdr3_nt: TGTGCCTGGAGCACTGGAAACACCATATATTTT
cdr3_aa: CAWSTGNTIYF

d_call: TRBD2
clone_size: few
j_call: TRBJ2-7
v_call: TRBV15
cdr3_nt: TGTGCCACCAGCAGAGATCGGGCGGGGGGAGAGGAGCAGTACTTC
cdr3_aa: CATSRDRAGGEEQYF

d_call: TRBD1
clone_size: -
j_call: TRBJ1-2
v_call: TRBV9
cdr3_nt: TGTGCCAGCAGCGCCACGGACAGGGGGCCTAGCTACACCTTC
cdr3_aa: CASSATDRGPSYTF

d_call: TRBD1
clone_size: -
j_call: TRBJ1-3
v_call: TRBV29-1
cdr3_nt: TGCAGCGCCGTACAGGGGCTCGGAAACACCATATATTTT
cdr3_aa: CSAVQGLGNTIYF

d_call: TRBD1
clone_size: few
j_call: TRBJ1-2
v_call: TRBV28
cdr3_nt: TGTGCCACCATGACAGGGCCCTCCTATGGCTACACCTTC
cdr3_aa: CATMTGPSYGYTF

d_call: TRBD1
clone_size: -
j_call: TRBJ1-2
v_call: TRBV4-1
cdr3_nt: TGCGCCAGCAGCCAAGGGTCAGGGGGCCGGACTAACTATGGCTACACCTTC
cdr3_aa: CASSQGSGGRTNYGYTF

d_call: TRBD1
clone_size: -
j_call: TRBJ1-6
v_call: TRBV11-3
cdr3_nt: TGTGCCAGCAGCTCCGGACAGGGGCGTAATTCACCCCTCCACTTT
cdr3_aa: CASSSGQGRNSPLHF

d_call: -
clone_size: -
j_call: TRBJ1-2
v_call: TRBV5-6
cdr3_nt: TGTGCCAGCAGAACTCCCCGGACGGCCTATGGCTACACCTTC
cdr3_aa: CASRTPRTAYGYTF

d_call: -
clone_size: -
j_call: TRBJ1-1
v_call: TRBV18
cdr3_nt: TGTGCCAGCTCACCACGAGACTCGGGGGGAGCTTTCTTT
cdr3_aa: CASSPRDSGGAFF

d_call: -
clone_size: few
j_call: TRBJ2-1
v_call: TRBV7-9
cdr3_nt: TGTGCCAGCAGCTTAGGTGGGCCCCGGGGCCCTTACAATGAGCAGTTCTTC
cdr3_aa: CASSLGGPRGPYNEQFF

d_call: -
clone_size: -
j_call: TRBJ2-2
v_call: TRBV14
cdr3_nt: TGTGCCAGCAGCCAAGTTAGGGCCACCGGGGAGCTGTTTTTT
cdr3_aa: CASSQVRATGELFF

d_call: TRBD1
clone_size: few
j_call: TRBJ1-1
v_call: TRBV25-1
cdr3_nt: TGTGCCAGCAGTCCGATCCCGGGACAGGGCCAGCCTGAAGCTTTCTTT
cdr3_aa: CASSPIPGQGQPEAFF

d_call: -
clone_size: -
j_call: TRBJ2-3
v_call: TRBV15
cdr3_nt: TGTGCCACCAGCAGAGATGCAAGCCGGAGTGGTGCAGATACGCAGTATTTT
cdr3_aa: CATSRDASRSGADTQYF

d_call: -
clone_size: few
j_call: TRBJ1-4
v_call: TRBV2
cdr3_nt: TGTGCCAGCAGGATCGGAGAGGAAGGGGAAAAACTGTTTTTT
cdr3_aa: CASRIGEEGEKLFF

d_call: TRBD1
clone_size: few
j_call: TRBJ1-1
v_call: TRBV30
cdr3_nt: TGTGCCTGGACGTTCCGGGACAGGGGGCAAACTGAAGCTTTCTTT
cdr3_aa: CAWTFRDRGQTEAFF

d_call: -
clone_size: -
j_call: TRBJ1-6
v_call: TRBV9
cdr3_nt: TGTGCCAGCAGCGTTGGCTCCTATAATTCACCCCTCCACTTT
cdr3_aa: CASSVGSYNSPLHF

d_call: -
clone_size: -
j_call: TRBJ2-7
v_call: TRBV27
cdr3_nt: TGTGCCAGCAGTTTATATGGGGGAGAGCAGTACTTC
cdr3_aa: CASSLYGGEQYF

d_call: -
clone_size: -
j_call: TRBJ1-2
v_call: TRBV6-1
cdr3_nt: TGTGCCAGCAATACTAGGGAGGGCTATGGCTACACCTTC
cdr3_aa: CASNTREGYGYTF

d_call: -
clone_size: -
j_call: TRBJ2-3
v_call: TRBV6-5
cdr3_nt: TGTGCCAGCAGTTACTCGTGGTTCGTCACAGATACGCAGTATTTT
cdr3_aa: CASSYSWFVTDTQYF

d_call: -
clone_size: -
j_call: TRBJ1-1
v_call: TRBV30
cdr3_nt: TGTGCCTGGGGGACGACCGAGAACACTGAAGCTTTCTTT
cdr3_aa: CAWGTTENTEAFF

d_call: -
clone_size: -
j_call: TRBJ2-5
v_call: TRBV19
cdr3_nt: TGTGCCAGTAGTATTTGGACAGAAGAGACCCAGTACTTC
cdr3_aa: CASSIWTEETQYF

d_call: -
clone_size: -
j_call: TRBJ2-1
v_call: TRBV20-1
cdr3_nt: TGCAGTGCTGCCCGGGGGAATGAGCAGTTCTTC
cdr3_aa: CSAARGNEQFF

d_call: -
clone_size: -
j_call: TRBJ2-5
v_call: TRBV11-3
cdr3_nt: TGTGCCAGCAGCACCCGCCTGCCTGAAGAGACCCAGTACTTC
cdr3_aa: CASSTRLPEETQYF

d_call: -
clone_size: -
j_call: TRBJ2-5
v_call: TRBV4-1
cdr3_nt: TGCGCCAGCAGCCAAGATGCCGGGGGGCCTCCTAAGACCCAGTACTTC
cdr3_aa: CASSQDAGGPPKTQYF

d_call: -
clone_size: few
j_call: TRBJ2-2
v_call: TRBV6-1
cdr3_nt: TGTGCCAGCACCTACACCGGGGAGCTGTTTTTT
cdr3_aa: CASTYTGELFF

d_call: TRBD1
clone_size: -
j_call: TRBJ2-1
v_call: TRBV7-2
cdr3_nt: TGTGCCAGCAGCCCGGACAGGGATCGGGAGCAGTTCTTC
cdr3_aa: CASSPDRDREQFF

d_call: TRBD1
clone_size: few
j_call: TRBJ1-5
v_call: TRBV4-1
cdr3_nt: TGCGCCAGCAGCCGTGGACAGGGGGATCTAAGCAATCAGCCCCAGCATTTT
cdr3_aa: CASSRGQGDLSNQPQHF